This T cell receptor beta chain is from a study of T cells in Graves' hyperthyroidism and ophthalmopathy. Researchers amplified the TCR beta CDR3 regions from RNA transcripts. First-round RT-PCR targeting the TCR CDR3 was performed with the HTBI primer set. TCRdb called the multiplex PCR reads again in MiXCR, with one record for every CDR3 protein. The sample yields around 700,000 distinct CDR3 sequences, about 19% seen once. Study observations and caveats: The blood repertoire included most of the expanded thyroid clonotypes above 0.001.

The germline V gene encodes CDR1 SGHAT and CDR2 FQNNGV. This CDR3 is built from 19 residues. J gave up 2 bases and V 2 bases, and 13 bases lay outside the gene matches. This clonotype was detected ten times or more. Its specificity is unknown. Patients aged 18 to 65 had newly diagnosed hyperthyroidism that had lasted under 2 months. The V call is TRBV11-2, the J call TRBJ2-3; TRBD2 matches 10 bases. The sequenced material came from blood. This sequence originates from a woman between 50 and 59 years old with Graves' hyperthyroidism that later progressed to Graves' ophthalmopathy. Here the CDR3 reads CASSLPPGTSGDATDTQYF. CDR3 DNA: TGTGCCAGCAGCTTACCCCCGGGAACTAGCGGGGACGCCACAGATACGCAGTATTTT.